Listed here is a single TCR beta chain. This specimen belongs to a study of identical twins. TCRdb re-derived calls from the 5' RACE reads in MiXCR, one entry per CDR3 protein. The data contain 500,000 or so distinct CDR3 sequences, approximately 22% of them seen just once; the ten biggest clones take up around 0.91%. Trimming took off 0 bases at V and 2 bases at J, with 11 bases between the two ends. The CDR3 runs to 16 residues. The germline V gene encodes CDR1 MNHEY and CDR2 SVGAGI. These data also featured in a second study, about T cells expressing NK-cell markers. This second study notes: Seven donors tested HCMV-seropositive and one tested seronegative among the eight sequenced. Of the CD8+ T cells in more than five donors, about 1.0-7.0% belonged to dominant NKG2C+ clonotypes.

Sequencing was performed on CD4+ T cells sorted from blood. The clonotype comes from a young woman in good health. The V and J genes are TRBV6-5 and TRBJ2-1; no firm D call. CDR3 amino acids: CASSYSGTLAYNEQFF. The CDR3 nucleotides are TGTGCCAGCAGTTACTCCGGTACTTTGGCCTACAATGAGCAGTTCTTC.